Sequencing of this T cell receptor (beta chain) was carried out in a study of T cell responses to AZD1222 COVID-19 vaccine. Notes on the study in general: Recipients of AZD1222 seropositive at baseline numbered only 5 to 7.

About this clone itself: Its antigen is undetermined.

Sequencing used immunoSEQ multiplex PCR; TCRdb keeps in-frame clones, though not all of them. The sample consists of roughly 140,000 clones, 70% to 90% of them appearing once. The sample consisted of peripheral blood, taken after recovery from COVID-19. The TCR originated in an adult who had recovered from COVID-19.

This CDR3 is CASSQVALAGGTDNEQFF. In DNA form, the CDR3 reads TGTGCCAGCAGCCAAGTTGCCCTAGCGGGAGGGACTGACAATGAGCAGTTCTTC. The chain recombines TRBV4-2 with TRBJ2-1, with 12 positions matching TRBD2. CDR1 is LGHNA and CDR2 is YNFKEQ in the germline V gene. The CDR3 is made up of 18 amino acids. Trimming at V came to 1 base and at J to 5 bases, leaving 9 bases not matched to a gene.